A selection of T cell receptor beta chains follows, all from one sample in a study of early T cells in non-severe SARS-CoV-2 infection. MiXCR was run by TCRdb on the 5' RACE reads, yielding one entry per CDR3 protein. This table holds roughly 32,000 distinct CDR3 sequences, under 5% found once. Material for sequencing was whole blood. The receptors originated from an adult who was a healthcare worker with PCR-confirmed SARS-CoV-2 infection or an uninfected control (not recorded which). Both conserved end residues are part of each CDR3. A D gene is named only where the DNA matches it firmly. Size tells how often a clone was seen (once, few, many) or the class of an expanded clone, and some rows leave it out.

v_call	j_call	d_call	clone_size	cdr3_nt	cdr3_aa
TRBV6-2/TRBV6-3	TRBJ2-5	TRBD1	many	TGTGCCAGCAGGCCCGGGACAGGGAGTATACAAGAGACCCAGTACTTC	CASRPGTGSIQETQYF
TRBV7-2	TRBJ2-2	TRBD2	many	TGTGCCAGCAGCCCTCCGGCAGCGGGACCCGGCACCGGGGAGCTGTTTTTT	CASSPPAAGPGTGELFF
TRBV19	TRBJ2-7	TRBD1	-	TGTGCCAGTAGTATTGACCGGGACAGGGGCCGTTACGAGCAGTACTTC	CASSIDRDRGRYEQYF
TRBV5-5	TRBJ2-5	-	many	TGTGCCAGCAGCTCACCTGGGCCGACACAGGAGACCCAGTACTTC	CASSSPGPTQETQYF
TRBV20-1	TRBJ2-7	-	many	TGCAGTGGGGCGGTACCGCTCTCCTACGAGCAGTACTTC	CSGAVPLSYEQYF
TRBV10-3	TRBJ2-3	-	many	TGTGCCATCAGTGAGTCTAGGGGGGTCACAGATACGCAGTATTTT	CAISESRGVTDTQYF
TRBV4-2	TRBJ2-1	-	many	TGTGCCAGCAGCCTTCAATCCGGGGCGAAATACAATGAGCAGTTCTTC	CASSLQSGAKYNEQFF
TRBV4-3	TRBJ2-5	TRBD1	many	TGCGCCAGCAGCCAAGAAAACCGGGACAGGGGAATACAGACCCAGTACTTC	CASSQENRDRGIQTQYF
TRBV5-1	TRBJ2-3	TRBD2	many	TGCGCCAGCAGCCATTGGACTAGCGGGGGCTCAGATACGCAGTATTTT	CASSHWTSGGSDTQYF
TRBV4-3	TRBJ2-2	-	-	TGCGCCAGCAGCCAAGATCGTCACGGACCTACCGGGGAGCTGTTTTTT	CASSQDRHGPTGELFF
TRBV20-1	TRBJ2-1	TRBD2	many	TGCAGTGCTGGACTAGCGGGAGTGAAGAATGAGCAGTTCTTC	CSAGLAGVKNEQFF
TRBV19	TRBJ2-7	-	many	TGTGCCAGTAGTAAGCAGGGGGGATTCGACGAGCAGTACTTC	CASSKQGGFDEQYF
TRBV6-2/TRBV6-3	TRBJ2-7	-	many	TGTGCCAGCAGTTACTCCCCCCGGGGCTACGAGCAGTACTTC	CASSYSPRGYEQYF
TRBV15	TRBJ2-1	-	many	TGTGCCACCAGCCAAGAGGACTTCTCATCCTACAATGAGCAGTTCTTC	CATSQEDFSSYNEQFF
TRBV5-1	TRBJ2-3	-	many	TGCGCCAGCAGCTCGGTGGTCTCTTCAGATCCTAGCACAGATACGCAGTATTTT	CASSSVVSSDPSTDTQYF
TRBV5-1	TRBJ2-1	TRBD2	few	TGCGCCAGCAGCCCCAGCGGGAGCTCCTACAATGAGCAGTTCTTC	CASSPSGSSYNEQFF
TRBV27	TRBJ2-7	-	many	TGTGCCAGCAGTTTATTTCGGGGGGCGCACACCTACGAGCAGTACTTC	CASSLFRGAHTYEQYF
TRBV19	TRBJ1-5	TRBD1	many	TGTGCCAGTAGCCGGACAGGGGGTGGACAGCCCCAGCATTTT	CASSRTGGGQPQHF
TRBV19	TRBJ1-1	-	few	TGTGCCAGCGAAGGTTATAGTTCTGCTTTCTTT	CASEGYSSAFF
TRBV12-3/TRBV12-4	TRBJ2-3	TRBD2	few	TGTGCCAGCAGACGGACTAGCGGGAGAACGGATACGCAGTATTTT	CASRRTSGRTDTQYF
TRBV7-8	TRBJ1-1	-	many	TGTGCCAGCAGCTTAGGATCAAAGGGAGGGACTGAAGCTTTCTTT	CASSLGSKGGTEAFF
TRBV6-1	TRBJ1-1	-	many	TGTGCCAGCAGTGTCCTAACATCGAACACTGAAGCTTTCTTT	CASSVLTSNTEAFF
TRBV4-1	TRBJ2-7	TRBD1	few	TGCGCCAGCAGTGGGGACAGCAAAGGATACGAGCAGTACTTC	CASSGDSKGYEQYF